A single sample gave rise to the 4 T cell receptor beta chains below, sequenced in a study of PD-1 blockade in classical Hodgkin lymphoma. Profiled with immunoSEQ multiplex PCR; TCRdb holds only in-frame clones, not every one. This sample has 25,000 to 40,000 clones; roughly 80% occur once, and the top ten carry 32%. Each patient relapsed following autologous stem cell transplantation, and prior brentuximab vedotin exposure differed. Sequences were derived from peripheral blood mononuclear cells (PBMCs), sampled at baseline. Receptors were obtained from a human donor with classical Hodgkin lymphoma.

The chain uses TRBV11-1 and TRBJ2-7; D tentatively fits TRBD1 or TRBD2 (5 bases each). CDR1 SGHAT and CDR2 FQDESV come from the germline V gene (reference sequence). The CDR3 consists of 13 residues. V was cut by 3 bases and J by 2 bases, with 8 bases left in between. The CDR3 spells CASSFGTPYEQYF. CDR3 DNA: TGTGCCAGCAGCTTTGGGACCCCCTACGAGCAGTACTTC.

This clone came up once. The V gene is TRBV2, the J gene TRBJ2-7; D may correspond to TRBD1 or TRBD2 (7 bases each). Per germline, CDR1 SNHLY and CDR2 FYNNEI. Trimming shortened V by 8 bases and J by 0 bases, and 17 bases separated the two germline ends. The CDR3 runs to 15 residues. As DNA, the CDR3 is TGTGCCAGCGAGCGGGACAGTCTTTCCTCCTACGAGCAGTACTTC. Its translation is CASERDSLSSYEQYF.

The rearrangement joins TRBV6-5 to TRBJ1-1; tentatively, D is TRBD1 (6 bases). CDR3 size: 15 residues. The ends were cut back, 2 bases at V and 5 bases at J, with 15 bases in the middle. Germline V lookup: CDR1 MNHEY, CDR2 SVGAGI. In DNA, the CDR3 is TGTGCCAGCAGTTACGATACAGGGCTGACAACTGAAGCTTTCTTT. It is translated as CASSYDTGLTTEAFF.

V usage is TRBV29-1 and J usage is TRBJ1-2; D is perhaps TRBD1 (6 bases). Germline V gene data show CDR1 as SQVTM and CDR2 as ANQGSEA. The length of the CDR3 is 13 residues. V lost 3 bases and J 2 bases, leaving 10 bases between the germline ends. The CDR3 region has the DNA TGCAGCGTTGATAGACAGGACAACTATGGCTACACCTTC. Protein: CSVDRQDNYGYTF.